This TCR beta chain was recorded in a study of CD8 T cells in ankylosing spondylitis. General study points: Reactive arthritis synovial fluid and blood previously showed some of these motif variants. Significantly higher representation of disease-linked clones was reported for matched ankylosing spondylitis synovial fluid.

As regards this clonotype: No antigen is known for it.

The germline V and J ends were trimmed by 4 bases and 4 bases, with 17 bases remaining between them. This CDR3 region has 16 residues. Germline-derived CDR1 and CDR2 are KGHDR and SFDVKD. TCRdb ran MiXCR on the 5' RACE reads and lists one entry per CDR3 protein. The sample gives about 240,000 distinct CDR3 sequences, roughly 8.6% of which show up once; nearly 7% is in the top ten. The clonotype comes from a male donor with ankylosing spondylitis or in good health (not recorded which). The sequenced material came from blood, either unsorted or a sorted T cell fraction (not recorded which). The chain joins TRBV24-1 to TRBJ2-3; D is possibly TRBD1 or TRBD2 (6 bases each). This CDR3 reads CATSDTKEGEPDTQYF. The CDR3 DNA follows: TGTGCCACCAGTGACACTAAGGAGGGGGAGCCAGATACGCAGTATTTT.